This paragraph covers one T cell receptor (beta chain) sequence. The antigen remains unidentified. This specimen comes from a study of cytomegalovirus exposure and HLA in healthy donors. Study-wide results and caveats: A later analysis reportedly found that, within productive TCRs, an Asian-associated ancestry cluster had fewer N-insertions than the mean observed across the roughly 690 donors.

Both 60 Vbeta primers and 13 Jbeta primers went into the PCR. Original handling: In a later analysis, of some 80 million unique beta chains, 9 million to 11 million appeared in at least two donors. The protocol was immunoSEQ multiplex PCR, while the TCRdb copy is restricted to in-frame clones and leaves out a portion. V and J calls and clone size are copied from that table; D and trimming were computed from the DNA. The table shows about 190,000 clones, with over 70% occurring only once. From germline, CDR1 is MNHEY and CDR2 SMNVEV (reference sequence). Trimming left V 6 bases short and J 0 bases short, with 14 bases between. The CDR3 extends over 16 amino acids.

The receptor was isolated from a woman aged 25 to 45 in good health and CMV-seropositive. Sequencing was carried out using PBMCs. This chain uses TRBV27 with TRBJ1-4; perhaps TRBD1 as D (6 bases). CDR3 residues: CASSLVTGSTNEKLFF. The CDR3 DNA reads TGTGCCAGCAGCCTCGTCACAGGGTCAACTAATGAAAAACTGTTTTTT.